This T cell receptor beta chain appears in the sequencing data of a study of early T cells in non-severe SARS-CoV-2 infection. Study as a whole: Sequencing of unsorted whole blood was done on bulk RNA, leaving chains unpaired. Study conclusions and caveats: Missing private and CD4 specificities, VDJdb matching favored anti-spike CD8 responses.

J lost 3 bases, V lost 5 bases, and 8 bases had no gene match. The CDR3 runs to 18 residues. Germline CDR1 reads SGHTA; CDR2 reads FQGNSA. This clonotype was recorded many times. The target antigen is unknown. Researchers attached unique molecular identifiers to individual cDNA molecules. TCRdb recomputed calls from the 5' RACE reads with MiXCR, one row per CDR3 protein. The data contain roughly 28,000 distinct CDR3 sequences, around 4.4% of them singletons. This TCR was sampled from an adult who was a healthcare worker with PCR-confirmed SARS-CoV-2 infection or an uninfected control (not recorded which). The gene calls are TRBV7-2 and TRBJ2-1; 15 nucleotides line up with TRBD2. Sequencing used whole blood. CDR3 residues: CASSIEGTSGRFYNEQFF. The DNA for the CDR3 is TGTGCCAGCAGCATCGAGGGGACTAGCGGGAGGTTCTACAATGAGCAGTTCTTC.